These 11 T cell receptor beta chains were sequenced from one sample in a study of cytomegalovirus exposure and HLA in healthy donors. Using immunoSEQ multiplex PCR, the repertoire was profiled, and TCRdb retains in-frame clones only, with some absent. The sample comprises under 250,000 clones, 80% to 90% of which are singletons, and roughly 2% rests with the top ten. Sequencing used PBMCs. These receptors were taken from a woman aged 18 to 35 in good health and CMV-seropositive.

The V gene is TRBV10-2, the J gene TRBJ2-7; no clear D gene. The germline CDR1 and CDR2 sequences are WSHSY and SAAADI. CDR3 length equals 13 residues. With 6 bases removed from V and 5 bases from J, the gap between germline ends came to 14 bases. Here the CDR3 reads CASSAAGTDEQYF. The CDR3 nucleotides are TGCGCCAGCAGCGCCGCAGGCACGGACGAGCAGTACTTC.

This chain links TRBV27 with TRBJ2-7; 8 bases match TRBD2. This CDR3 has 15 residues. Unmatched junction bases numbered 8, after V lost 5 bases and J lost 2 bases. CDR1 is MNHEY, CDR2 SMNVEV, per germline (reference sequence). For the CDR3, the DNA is TGTGCCAGCAGTCGAATACTAGCGGCGACCTACGAGCAGTACTTC. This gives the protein CASSRILAATYEQYF.

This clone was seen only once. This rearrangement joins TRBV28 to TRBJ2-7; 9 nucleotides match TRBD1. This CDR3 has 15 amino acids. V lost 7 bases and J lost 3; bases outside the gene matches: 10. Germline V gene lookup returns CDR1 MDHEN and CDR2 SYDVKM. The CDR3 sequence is CASKSSRTGDYEQYF. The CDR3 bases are TGTGCCAGCAAATCGTCCCGGACAGGGGACTACGAGCAGTACTTC.

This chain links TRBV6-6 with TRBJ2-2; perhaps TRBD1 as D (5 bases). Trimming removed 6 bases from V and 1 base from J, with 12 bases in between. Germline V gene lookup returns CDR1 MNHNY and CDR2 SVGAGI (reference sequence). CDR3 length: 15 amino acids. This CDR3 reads CASSVYDRNTGELFF. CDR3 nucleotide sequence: TGTGCCAGCAGCGTATACGACAGGAACACCGGGGAGCTGTTTTTT.

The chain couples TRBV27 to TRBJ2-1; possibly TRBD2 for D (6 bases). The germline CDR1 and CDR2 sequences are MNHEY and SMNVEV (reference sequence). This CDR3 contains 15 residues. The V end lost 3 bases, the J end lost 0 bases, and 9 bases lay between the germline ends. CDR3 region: CASSLAGRSYNEQFF. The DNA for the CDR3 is TGTGCCAGCAGTTTGGCGGGACGCTCCTACAATGAGCAGTTCTTC.

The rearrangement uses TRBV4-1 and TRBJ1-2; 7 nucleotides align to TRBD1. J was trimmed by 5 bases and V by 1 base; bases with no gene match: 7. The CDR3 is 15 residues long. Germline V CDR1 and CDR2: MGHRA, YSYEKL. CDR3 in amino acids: CASSQVRDSYYGYTF. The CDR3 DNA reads TGCGCCAGCAGCCAAGTCAGGGACAGTTATTATGGCTACACCTTC.

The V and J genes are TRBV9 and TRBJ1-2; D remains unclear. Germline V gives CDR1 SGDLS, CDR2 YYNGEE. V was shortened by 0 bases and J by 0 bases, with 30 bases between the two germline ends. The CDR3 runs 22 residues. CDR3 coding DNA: TGTGCCAGCAGCGTAGTCTCTCCTCTTGGCGGTAGAGAATCGCTTGCTAACTATGGCTACACCTTC. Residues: CASSVVSPLGGRESLANYGYTF.

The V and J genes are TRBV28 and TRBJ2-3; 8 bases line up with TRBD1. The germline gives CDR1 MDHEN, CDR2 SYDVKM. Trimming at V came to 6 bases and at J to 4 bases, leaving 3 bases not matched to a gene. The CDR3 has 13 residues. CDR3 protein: CASRDRVADTQYF. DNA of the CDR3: TGTGCCAGCAGGGACAGGGTCGCAGATACGCAGTATTTT.

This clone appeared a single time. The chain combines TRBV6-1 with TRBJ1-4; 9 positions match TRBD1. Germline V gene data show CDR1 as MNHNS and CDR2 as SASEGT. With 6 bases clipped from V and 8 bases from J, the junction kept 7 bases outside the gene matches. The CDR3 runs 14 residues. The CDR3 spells CASSEDRGQEKLFF. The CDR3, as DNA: TGTGCCAGCAGCGAGGACAGGGGTCAGGAAAAACTGTTTTTT.

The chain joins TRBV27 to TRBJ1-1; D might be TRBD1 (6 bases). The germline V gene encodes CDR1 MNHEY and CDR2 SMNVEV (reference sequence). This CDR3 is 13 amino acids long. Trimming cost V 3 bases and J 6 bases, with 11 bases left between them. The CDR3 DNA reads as TGTGCCAGCAGTTTGGGGGCGTGGGCTGAAGCTTTCTTT. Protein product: CASSLGAWAEAFF.

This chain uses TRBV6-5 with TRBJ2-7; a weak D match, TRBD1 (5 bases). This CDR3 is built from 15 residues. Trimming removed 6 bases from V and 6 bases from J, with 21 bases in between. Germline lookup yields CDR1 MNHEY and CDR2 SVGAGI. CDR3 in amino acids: CASSLTLHQQGEQYF. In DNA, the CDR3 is TGTGCCAGCAGCCTAACACTTCATCAGCAGGGCGAGCAGTACTTC.